The rows below give T cell receptor beta chains drawn from one sample of a study of identical twins. TCRdb reprocessed the 5' RACE reads via MiXCR and lists one record per CDR3 protein. The sample holds hundreds of thousands of distinct CDR3 sequences, approximately 13% seen once. These data were also filed under a second study, of yellow fever vaccine responses in identical twins.

Sequenced sample: PBMCs. The receptors were gathered from a woman between 18 and 29 years old in good health. Both conserved end residues are part of each CDR3.

v_call	j_call	cdr3_aa
TRBV4-1	TRBJ2-3	CASSQSTPSGDTQYF
TRBV12-3/TRBV12-4	TRBJ2-3	CASSLVKGVTDTQYF
TRBV20-1	TRBJ2-3	CSERRAGGSDTQYF
TRBV25-1	TRBJ2-1	CASSDLPGTARRDEQFF
TRBV9	TRBJ2-2	CASSVAPWTGDTGELFF
TRBV19	TRBJ2-3	CASSIGGGADTQYF
TRBV10-3	TRBJ2-7	CAIQIGRSYEQYF
TRBV20-1	TRBJ1-2	CSARDGAFGYTF
TRBV11-2	TRBJ1-1	CASSPADTEAFF
TRBV5-1	TRBJ2-5	CASSPGVVAGRQETQYF
TRBV24-1	TRBJ2-1	CATSLGQKPEQFF
TRBV6-4	TRBJ2-1	CASSVYGGYYNEQFF
TRBV10-3	TRBJ2-1	CAISEIPSGRLNEQFF
TRBV3-1	TRBJ1-3	CASSSRTGNTIYF
TRBV6-1	TRBJ1-1	CAIPTGTNTEAFF
TRBV11-2	TRBJ2-1	CASVQQGYNEQFF
TRBV10-3	TRBJ1-2	CAISNREKHGYTF
TRBV6-1	TRBJ2-3	CASSESSGTQYF